The rows below give T cell receptor beta chains drawn from one sample of a study of cytomegalovirus exposure and HLA in healthy donors. The data were produced by immunoSEQ multiplex PCR, yet TCRdb's version contains in-frame clones alone and is incomplete. Counted here are 150,000 to 200,000 clones, roughly 80% occurring once; the ten biggest clones make up under 7.5%. Sample: PBMCs. These receptors all stem from a man aged 40-55 years in good health and CMV-seronegative. Both conserved end residues are part of each CDR3. A D gene is named only where the DNA matches it firmly. Not all rows give a size; the values are once, few, many and, for expanded clones, a class.

size,D,J,V,DNA,CDR3
-,TRBD2,TRBJ2-2,TRBV7-9,TGTGCCAGCAGCTTAGTTGGACTAGCGGGAGGGCCTTACACCGGGGAGCTGTTTTTT,CASSLVGLAGGPYTGELFF
-,-,TRBJ1-1,TRBV5-4,TGTGCCAGCAGCCCTCCCACAGGAGGGACTGAAGCTTTCTTT,CASSPPTGGTEAFF
-,-,TRBJ2-2,TRBV4-3,TGCGCCAGCAGCCCTTCCTTCCCGTACACCGGGGAGCTGTTTTTT,CASSPSFPYTGELFF
few,-,TRBJ2-2,TRBV27,TGTGCCAGCCACGAGGCTAACACCGGGGAGCTGTTTTTT,CASHEANTGELFF
few,TRBD1,TRBJ1-1,TRBV9,TGTGCCAGCAGCGTAGTGCAGGGGGCGAAGAACACTGAAGCTTTCTTT,CASSVVQGAKNTEAFF
-,-,TRBJ1-2,TRBV30,TGTGCCTGGAGAGTCTCGGGAAACTATGGCTACACCTTC,CAWRVSGNYGYTF
-,-,TRBJ2-5,TRBV29-1,TGCAGCGTTCTACTAGGAGAGACCCAGTACTTC,CSVLLGETQYF
-,-,TRBJ2-7,TRBV11-2,TGTGCCAGCAGCCTGAACAGAGAAACTGCCGAGCAGTACTTC,CASSLNRETAEQYF
-,-,TRBJ1-1,TRBV6-1,TGTGCCAGCCGGAACACTGAAGCTTTCTTT,CASRNTEAFF
few,-,TRBJ1-5,TRBV5-5,TGTGCCAGCACCTTGGTGGCAGGGACAAATCAGCCCCAGCATTTT,CASTLVAGTNQPQHF
-,TRBD1,TRBJ2-1,TRBV19,TGTGCCAGTAGTATAAGGGGACAGGGTAACCCGTCCCTTTACAATGAGCAGTTCTTC,CASSIRGQGNPSLYNEQFF
-,TRBD2,TRBJ2-1,TRBV6-6,TGTGCCAGCAGACCAGCGGGAGGTAACAATGAGCAGTTCTTC,CASRPAGGNNEQFF
-,TRBD2,TRBJ2-3,TRBV10-3,TGTGCCATCAGTGCAGCCGGGACTAGCGGTAAAAGCACAGATACGCAGTATTTT,CAISAAGTSGKSTDTQYF
once,TRBD2,TRBJ2-1,TRBV4-2,TGTGCCAGCAGCCAAGATCAAACTAGCGGGGGAAAGTTCTTC,CASSQDQTSGGKFF
-,TRBD1,TRBJ2-4,TRBV7-6,TGTGCCAGCAGCACAAATGCCAGGGGGTCCAAAAACATTCAGTACTTC,CASSTNARGSKNIQYF
-,TRBD2,TRBJ2-7,TRBV30,TGTGCCTGGAGATTAGCGGGAGGTTCCTACGAGCAGTACTTC,CAWRLAGGSYEQYF